Below are 21 T cell receptor beta chains sequenced from a single sample in a study of blood T cell repertoires in COVID-19. The data were produced by immunoSEQ multiplex PCR, yet TCRdb's version contains in-frame clones alone and is incomplete. The sample includes some 150,000 clones, less than 90% of them seen just once. The sequenced sample consisted of peripheral blood. The receptors were sampled from a human donor in a cohort sampled during active COVID-19.

The V and J genes are TRBV9 and TRBJ1-1, with 7 bases that match TRBD1. The V and J ends lost 4 bases and 4 bases, in that order; junction bases with no gene match: 4. This CDR3 has 13 residues. Germline values: CDR1 SGDLS, CDR2 YYNGEE. This CDR3 is CASSMWTGTEAFF. In DNA, the CDR3 is TGTGCCAGCAGCATGTGGACAGGCACTGAAGCTTTCTTT.

The gene calls are TRBV4-3 and TRBJ1-4; D is perhaps TRBD1 (5 bases). The CDR3 is 17 residues long. Germline V gives CDR1 LGHNA, CDR2 YSLEER. V was pared by 0 bases and J by 1 base, with 12 bases between. CDR3: CASSQDRGWGTNEKLFF. CDR3 sequence (DNA): TGCGCCAGCAGCCAAGATCGGGGGTGGGGAACTAATGAAAAACTGTTTTTT.

The chain has TRBV6-1 and TRBJ2-7; possible D gene TRBD1, 5 bases. Germline V lookup: CDR1 MNHNS, CDR2 SASEGT. The V end was cut by 2 bases, the J end by 5 bases, with 16 bases between. The CDR3 loop spans 15 amino acids. Here the CDR3 reads CASSEWGQGMDEQYF. The CDR3 DNA reads as TGTGCCAGCAGTGAATGGGGCCAGGGAATGGACGAGCAGTACTTC.

CDR3 DNA sequence: TGTGCCAGTAGTATGGGCAACAGGGGCGGCTACACCTTC. Its translation: CASSMGNRGGYTF. The rearrangement links TRBV19 to TRBJ1-2, with TRBD1 matching 7 bases. Germline CDR1 reads LNHDA; CDR2 reads SQIVND (reference sequence). After removal of 3 bases from V and 8 bases from J, the junction contained 6 bases not matched to a gene. The CDR3 consists of 13 residues.

This clone has just one count. The chain employs TRBV28 and TRBJ1-2, with 11 bases matching TRBD1. Germline CDR1 reads MDHEN; CDR2 reads SYDVKM. After removal of 2 bases from V and 5 bases from J, the junction contained 7 bases not matched to a gene. The CDR3 has 16 amino acids. CDR3 protein: CASSLLSGQGVYGYTF. The CDR3 DNA sequence: TGTGCCAGCAGTTTACTTTCGGGACAGGGGGTTTATGGCTACACCTTC.

The rearrangement links TRBV19 to TRBJ2-3, with 7 bases matching TRBD2. V was clipped by 6 bases and J by 9 bases; unmatched bases: 9. The germline gives CDR1 LNHDA, CDR2 SQIVND (reference sequence). This CDR3 is built from 13 residues. The CDR3 protein is CASSRRGVETQYF. The CDR3 bases are TGTGCCAGTAGCAGACGGGGGGTCGAAACGCAGTATTTT. The full variable domain, completed using reference TRBV19 and TRBJ2-3, is DGGITQSPKYLFRKEGQNVTLSCEQNLNHDAMYWYRQDPGQGLRLIYYSQIVNDFQKGDIAEGYSVSREKKESFPLTVTSAQKNPTAFYLCASSRRGVETQYFGPGTRLTVL.

The chain has TRBV3-1 (or the pseudogene TRBV3-2) and TRBJ2-2, with unresolved D. Trimming pared 0 bases from V and 1 base from J, leaving 6 bases between. The CDR3 sequence is 15 residues long. Germline V gives CDR1 LGHDT, CDR2 YNNKEL (reference sequence). The CDR3 DNA sequence: TGTGCCAGCAGCCAAGATCCCAGGAACACCGGGGAGCTGTTTTTT. This encodes CASSQDPRNTGELFF.

The genes are TRBV7-9 and TRBJ2-1; D is possibly TRBD1 (5 bases). Germline CDR1 SEHNR, CDR2 FQNEAQ (reference sequence). This CDR3 has 15 residues. Trimming removed 1 base at V and 2 bases at J, with 9 bases between. The CDR3 loop reads CASSLGTGTYNEQFF. The CDR3, as DNA: TGTGCCAGCAGCTTAGGCACAGGAACCTACAATGAGCAGTTCTTC.

The chain uses TRBV7-2 and TRBJ2-6; D is undetermined. Germline V gene sequence: CDR1 SGHTA, CDR2 FQGNSA. This CDR3 has 16 amino acids. V was cut by 1 base and J by 0 bases, with 7 bases left in between. As DNA, the CDR3 is TGTGCCAGCAGCTTAGTAGTGAGCTCTGGGGCCAACGTCCTGACTTTC. It yields the protein CASSLVVSSGANVLTF.

The chain carries TRBV5-4 and TRBJ2-7; 11 bases are shared with TRBD2. V gave up 3 bases and J gave up 4 bases; unmatched junction bases: 6. Germline values: CDR1 SGHNT, CDR2 YYREEE (reference sequence). CDR3 length equals 15 residues. CDR3 bases: TGTGCCAGCAGCTCTGCTAGCGGGGGGTTTTACGAGCAGTACTTC. Translation: CASSSASGGFYEQYF.

V gene TRBV3-1 (or the pseudogene TRBV3-2) combines with J gene TRBJ1-1; 8 bases align to TRBD1. The germline V gene encodes CDR1 LGHDT and CDR2 YNNKEL (reference sequence). The length of the CDR3 is 14 residues. The V segment lost 4 bases and the J segment 7 bases; nucleotides outside the gene matches: 8. The DNA of the CDR3 is TGTGCCAGCAGCCTCGAGGGGGACAGGCTTGAAGCTTTCTTT. Residues: CASSLEGDRLEAFF.

The chain is built from TRBV19 and TRBJ1-6; 7 positions match TRBD1. The V gene end was trimmed by 3 bases and the J gene end by 0 bases; junction bases not matched to a gene: 11. Germline assignment: CDR1 LNHDA and CDR2 SQIVND (reference sequence). The CDR3 is 19 residues long. This chain's CDR3 is CASSMMGQRSSSYNSPLHF. The CDR3 DNA reads as TGTGCCAGTAGTATGATGGGACAGCGATCCAGCTCCTATAATTCACCCCTCCACTTT.

This clone occurred once. The genes are TRBV3-1 (or the pseudogene TRBV3-2) and TRBJ2-2; D is unresolved. The CDR3 extends over 15 amino acids. Germline assignment: CDR1 LGHDT and CDR2 YNNKEL (reference sequence). The V and J ends lost 4 bases and 4 bases respectively, with 13 bases between them. The CDR3 reads CASSPPSVGTGELFF. CDR3 DNA: TGTGCCAGCAGCCCCCCCAGCGTTGGCACCGGGGAGCTGTTTTTT.

The V call is TRBV20-1, the J call TRBJ2-7, with 7 bases identical to TRBD1. Per germline, CDR1 DFQATT and CDR2 SNEGSKA (reference sequence). V shed 3 bases, J shed 4 bases, and the junction held 9 bases outside the gene matches. The CDR3 spans 14 residues. As DNA, the CDR3 is TGCAGTGCTAGTGTGCCAGGGGGTTGGTACGAGCAGTACTTC. It is translated as CSASVPGGWYEQYF.

A word on this clone: This sample also contains other DNA sequences that code for the same CDR3. V is TRBV6-5 and J is TRBJ1-1; D is perhaps TRBD1 (5 bases). In germline, CDR1 is MNHEY, CDR2 SVGAGI. Between the trimmed V and J ends, which lost 3 bases and 1 base, there was a span of 9 bases. The CDR3 runs to 14 residues. The chain's CDR3 is CASSYRQPNTEAFF. The CDR3 DNA sequence: TGTGCCAGCAGTTATAGACAGCCGAACACTGAAGCTTTCTTT.

Regarding this clone: Different DNA sequences within this sample yield the same CDR3. The chain combines TRBV19 with TRBJ1-4; 7 positions agree with TRBD1. Germline CDR1 and CDR2: LNHDA and SQIVND (reference sequence). The CDR3 covers 15 residues. Losses at the gene ends were 4 bases for V and 3 bases for J; bases not matched to a gene: 5. The CDR3 region has the DNA TGTGCCAGTAGTACCGGACAGGTTGCTAATGAAAAACTGTTTTTT. Its protein product is CASSTGQVANEKLFF.

J is TRBJ2-5 and V is TRBV12-3 or TRBV12-4, with 7 bases lining up with TRBD2. V shed 6 bases, J shed 6 bases, and the junction held 4 bases outside the gene matches. The CDR3 covers 12 residues. DNA for the CDR3: TGTGCCAGCAGCCTGGGGGGGAAGACCCAGTACTTC. This translates into CASSLGGKTQYF.

The V gene is TRBV2, the J gene TRBJ1-5; D possibly corresponds to TRBD1 (5 bases). Trimming removed 8 bases from V and 3 bases from J, with 11 bases in between. The CDR3 consists of 13 residues. The germline CDR1 and CDR2 sequences are SNHLY and FYNNEI. CDR3 sequence reads: CASSGEANQPQHF. The CDR3 region has the DNA TGTGCCAGCTCGGGGGAAGCCAATCAGCCCCAGCATTTT. The variable domain in full, completed from reference TRBV2 and TRBJ1-5, reads EPEVTQTPSHQVTQMGQEVILRCVPISNHLYFYWYRQILGQKVEFLVSFYNNEISEKSEIFDDQFSVERPDGSNFTLKIRSTKLEDSAMYFCASSGEANQPQHFGDGTRLSIL.

The sample holds one count of this clone. The CDR3 loop reads CASSELSSNTIYF. The CDR3 DNA follows: TGTGCCAGCAGTGAATTATCGTCGAACACCATATATTTT. This chain connects TRBV6-1 to TRBJ1-3; the D is unclear. This CDR3 has 13 residues. Germline V CDR1 and CDR2: MNHNS, SASEGT. Trimming removed 2 bases from V and 7 bases from J, with 9 bases in between.

J is TRBJ2-5 and V is TRBV29-1; TRBD1 is a possible D gene (6 bases). The V end lost 4 bases, the J end lost 1 base, and 10 bases lay between the germline ends. CDR1 is SQVTM, CDR2 ANQGSEA, per germline. The CDR3 loop spans 13 amino acids. The CDR3 nucleotides are TGCAGCGTTGTGGGGGCCCTCCAAGAGACCCAGTACTTC. Translated: CSVVGALQETQYF.

The chain links TRBV9 to TRBJ2-3; D is possibly TRBD1 (5 bases). Germline-derived CDR1 and CDR2 are SGDLS and YYNGEE. The V gene lost 4 bases and the J gene lost 7 bases, with 13 bases spanning the gap. The CDR3 sequence is 13 residues long. The CDR3 DNA follows: TGTGCCAGCAGCCCCACCCGACAGCATACGCAGTATTTT. As protein: CASSPTRQHTQYF.